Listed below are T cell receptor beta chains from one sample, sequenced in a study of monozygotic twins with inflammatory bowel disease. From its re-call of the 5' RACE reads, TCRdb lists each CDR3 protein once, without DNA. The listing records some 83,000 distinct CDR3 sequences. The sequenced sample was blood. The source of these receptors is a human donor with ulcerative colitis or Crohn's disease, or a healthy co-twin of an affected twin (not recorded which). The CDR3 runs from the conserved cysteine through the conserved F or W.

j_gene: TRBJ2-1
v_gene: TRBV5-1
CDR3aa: CASSSQGNEQFF

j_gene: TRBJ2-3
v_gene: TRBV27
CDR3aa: CASSTPTGTSTDTQYF

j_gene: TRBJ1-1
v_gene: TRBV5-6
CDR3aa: CASRKITGSHTEAFF

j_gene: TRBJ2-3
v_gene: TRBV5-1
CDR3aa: CASSGDGASTDTQYF

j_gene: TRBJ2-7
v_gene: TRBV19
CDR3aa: CASSPSGGSYEQYF

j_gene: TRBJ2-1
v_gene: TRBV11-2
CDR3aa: CASSLAQYNEQFF

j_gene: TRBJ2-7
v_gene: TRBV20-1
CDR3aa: CSADSVRDEQYF

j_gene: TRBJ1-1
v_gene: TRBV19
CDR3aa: CASSVGQGLSTEAFF

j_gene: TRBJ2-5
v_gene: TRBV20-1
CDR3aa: CSAAPLSQETQYF

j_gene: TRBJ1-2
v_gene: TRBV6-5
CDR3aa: CASSYVTGVRYGYTF

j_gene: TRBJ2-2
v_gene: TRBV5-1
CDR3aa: CASSFVLPSNTGELFF

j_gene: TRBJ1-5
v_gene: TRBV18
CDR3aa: CASSPWGGEGIKPQHF

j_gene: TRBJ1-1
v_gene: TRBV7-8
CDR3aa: CASSLAPTGGNTEAFF

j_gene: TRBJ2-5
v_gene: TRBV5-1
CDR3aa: CASSSWTGETQYF

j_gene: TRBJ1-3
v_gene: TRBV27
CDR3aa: CASSTGPSGNTIYF

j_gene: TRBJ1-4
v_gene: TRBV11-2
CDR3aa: CASSLVGGEGLFF

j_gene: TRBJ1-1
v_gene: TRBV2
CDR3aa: CASRTVMNTEAFF

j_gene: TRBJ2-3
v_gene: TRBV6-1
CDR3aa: CASSEQGADTQYF

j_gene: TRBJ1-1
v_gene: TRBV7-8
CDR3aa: CASTLRRTGLTEAFF

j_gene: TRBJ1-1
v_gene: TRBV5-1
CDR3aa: CASSGRIGMRTEAFF

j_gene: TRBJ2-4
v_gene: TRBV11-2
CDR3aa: CASSLDLGAIQYF

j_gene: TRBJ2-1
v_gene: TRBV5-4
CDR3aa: CASSPLGWRGIYNEQFF

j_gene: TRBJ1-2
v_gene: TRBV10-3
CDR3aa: CAISQGASFYGYTF

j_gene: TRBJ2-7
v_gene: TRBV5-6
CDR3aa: CASSLDLYEQYF

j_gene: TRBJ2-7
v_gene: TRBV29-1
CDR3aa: CSALQGPSYEQYF

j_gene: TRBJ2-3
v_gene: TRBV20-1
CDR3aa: CSASGVGGRFADTQYF

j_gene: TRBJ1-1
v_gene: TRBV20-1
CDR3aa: CSARKDYTEAFF

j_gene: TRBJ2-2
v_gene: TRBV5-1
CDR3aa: CASSQTGGWDTGELFF

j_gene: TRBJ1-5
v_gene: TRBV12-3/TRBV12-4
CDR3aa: CASSAGQNQPQHF

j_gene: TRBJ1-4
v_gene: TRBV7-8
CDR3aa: CASSIGGRLNEKLFF

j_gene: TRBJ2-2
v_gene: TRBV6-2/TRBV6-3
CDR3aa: CASSLLAGNTGELFF

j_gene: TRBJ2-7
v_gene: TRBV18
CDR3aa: CASSRGGRTSYEQYF

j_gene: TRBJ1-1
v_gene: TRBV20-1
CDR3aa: CSARANRPEAFF

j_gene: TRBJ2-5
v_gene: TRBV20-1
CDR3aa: CSARGAQETQYF

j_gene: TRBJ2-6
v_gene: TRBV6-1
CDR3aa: CASTPEGTGANVLTF

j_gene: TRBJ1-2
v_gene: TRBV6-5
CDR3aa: CASSSQGGDYGYTF

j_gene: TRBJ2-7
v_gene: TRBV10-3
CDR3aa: CAIAIAGCEQYF

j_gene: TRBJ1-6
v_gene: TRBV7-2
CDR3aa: CASSGPGHYSPLHF

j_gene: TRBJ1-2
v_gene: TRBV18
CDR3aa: CASSTDRGPYGYTF

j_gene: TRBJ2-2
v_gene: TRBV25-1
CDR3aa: CASALPGSNTGELFF

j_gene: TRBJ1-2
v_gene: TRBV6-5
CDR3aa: CASSYRTRTGEKGSGGYTF

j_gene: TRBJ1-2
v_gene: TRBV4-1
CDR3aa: CASSPTGVKSGYTF

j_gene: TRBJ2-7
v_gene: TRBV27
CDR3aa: CASSSYFRDRTYEQYF

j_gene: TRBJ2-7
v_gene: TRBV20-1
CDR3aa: CSATSGGYEQYF

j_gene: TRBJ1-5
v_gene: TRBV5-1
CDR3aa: CASSPGQGQGQPQHF

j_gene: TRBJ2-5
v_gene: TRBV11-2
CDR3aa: CASSLELGGLYYF

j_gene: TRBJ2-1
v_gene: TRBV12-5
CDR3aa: CASGLVLRDEQFF

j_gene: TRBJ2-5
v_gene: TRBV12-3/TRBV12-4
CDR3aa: CASSPGTGDTQYF

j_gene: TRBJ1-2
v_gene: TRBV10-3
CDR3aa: CAISEPPKTGSSGGYTF

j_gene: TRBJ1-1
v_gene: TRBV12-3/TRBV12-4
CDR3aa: CASSFAPNTEAFF

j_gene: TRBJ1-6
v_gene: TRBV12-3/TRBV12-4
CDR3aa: CASQGQGSPSPLHF

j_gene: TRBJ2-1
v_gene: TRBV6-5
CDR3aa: CASYGEGEQFF

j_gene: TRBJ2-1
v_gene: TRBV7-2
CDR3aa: CASSLVGGGTHNEQFF

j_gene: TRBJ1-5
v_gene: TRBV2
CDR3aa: CASSLQGNQPQHF

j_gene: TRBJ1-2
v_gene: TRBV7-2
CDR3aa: CASSLVRGPYGYTF